Included here is one T cell receptor beta chain sequence, with context. These data come from a study of T cell responses to AZD1222 COVID-19 vaccine. The data were produced by immunoSEQ multiplex PCR, yet TCRdb's version contains in-frame clones alone and is incomplete. The sample has 120,000 or so clones; 86% are singletons. Losses at the gene ends were 4 bases for V and 0 bases for J; bases not matched to a gene: 3. This CDR3 has 15 amino acids. The V gene's germline CDR1 is SGHNT and CDR2 YYREEE (reference sequence). This clonotype was obtained from an adult in good health. The starting material was peripheral blood, obtained on day 0 of AZD1222 vaccination. This chain connects TRBV5-4 to TRBJ2-1, with 8 bases identical to TRBD2. The CDR3 region has the DNA TGTGCCAGCAGCCGGGGGGGGAGCTCCTACAATGAGCAGTTCTTC. This sequence encodes CASSRGGSSYNEQFF.